This T cell receptor (beta chain) was documented in a study of cytomegalovirus exposure and HLA in healthy donors. Study findings and constraints: The authors later found TCR association rates varying by HLA locus, with DRB1 most and HLA-C fewest. The study labeled fewer than 200 TCR beta chains cytomegalovirus-associated.

The PCR used 60 Vbeta and 13 Jbeta primers. Authors' data handling: Around 10 million of the roughly 80 million unique TCR beta chains counted in a later analysis were shared. Assay: immunoSEQ multiplex PCR; the TCRdb copy retains only in-frame clones and omits some. The D gene and trimming were derived from the DNA, and the V and J assignments and clone size from that table. Of around 120,000 clones listed, approximately 80% are singletons. In regard to this clone: The antigen remains unidentified.

The CDR3 length is 16 residues. The germline V gene encodes CDR1 ENHRY and CDR2 SYGVKD. J gave up 1 base and V 6 bases, and 9 bases lay outside the gene matches. The chain recombines TRBV10-3 with TRBJ2-7; 10 bases are a match to TRBD2. The receptor was isolated from a woman aged 40 to 50 in good health and CMV-seropositive. Sequencing was carried out using PBMCs. The CDR3 is CAIRPGIAGGSYEQYF. Here the CDR3 DNA reads TGTGCCATCAGACCAGGGATAGCGGGGGGATCCTACGAGCAGTACTTC.